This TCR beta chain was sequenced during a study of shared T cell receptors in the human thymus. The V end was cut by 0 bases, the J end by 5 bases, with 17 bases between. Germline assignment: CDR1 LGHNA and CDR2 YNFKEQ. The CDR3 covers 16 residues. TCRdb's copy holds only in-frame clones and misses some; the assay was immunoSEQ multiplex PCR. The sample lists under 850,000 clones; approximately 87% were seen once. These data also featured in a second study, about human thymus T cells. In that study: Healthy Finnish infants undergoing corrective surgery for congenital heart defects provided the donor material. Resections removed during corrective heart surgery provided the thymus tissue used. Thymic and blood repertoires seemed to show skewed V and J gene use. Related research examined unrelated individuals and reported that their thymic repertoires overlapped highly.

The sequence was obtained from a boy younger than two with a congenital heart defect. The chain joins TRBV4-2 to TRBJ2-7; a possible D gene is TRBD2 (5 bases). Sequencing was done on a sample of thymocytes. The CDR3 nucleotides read TGTGCCAGCAGCCAAGACTCTTCCGGGGATGGGAACGAGCAGTACTTC. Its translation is CASSQDSSGDGNEQYF.